Shown below are 2 T cell receptor beta chains from a single sample sequenced in a study of cytomegalovirus exposure and HLA in healthy donors. The PCR contained 60 Vbeta and 13 Jbeta primers. Profiled with immunoSEQ multiplex PCR; TCRdb holds only in-frame clones, not every one. The table has 70,000 or so clones, roughly four fifths seen once. Sequenced material: PBMCs. These receptors were obtained from a woman aged 60-75 years in good health and CMV-seropositive.

This clone was detected only a few times. The V call is TRBV6-1, the J call TRBJ1-5, with D perhaps matching TRBD1 (5 bases). The CDR3 has 15 amino acids. V was shortened by 1 base and J by 4 bases, with 11 bases between the two germline ends. Germline CDR1 reads MNHNS; CDR2 reads SASEGT. The CDR3: CASSEVPGPNQPQHF. The CDR3 region has the DNA TGTGCCAGCAGTGAAGTTCCAGGGCCTAATCAGCCCCAGCATTTT.

This chain uses TRBV7-2 with TRBJ2-2; the D gene is possibly TRBD2 (6 bases). V was trimmed by 5 bases and J by 3 bases, leaving 13 bases between them. This CDR3 region has 15 residues. CDR1 and CDR2 (germline): SGHTA, FQGNSA. The CDR3 DNA reads as TGTGCCAGCAGCGGAAGGGGACTCTACACCGGGGAGCTGTTTTTT. Residues: CASSGRGLYTGELFF. The full variable domain, in which reference TRBV7-2 and TRBJ2-2 provide the parts outside the CDR3, is GAGVSQSPSNKVTEKGKDVELRCDPISGHTALYWYRQSLGQGLEFLIYFQGNSAPDKSGLPSDRFSAERTGGSVSTLTIQRTQQEDSAVYLCASSGRGLYTGELFFGEGSRLTVL.